The 10 T cell receptor beta chains in this list originate from one sample, sequenced in a study of T cell clonotyping in hematopoietic cell transplantation (dated by TCRdb to about 2021). Libraries were constructed by the immunoSEQ multiplex PCR assay. TCRdb obtained this table from immuneACCESS and retained in-frame rearrangements with V and J assigned. These tables miss some clones; where compared with another copy, unresolved V genes account for less than half of the shortfall, and the remainder is unexplained. The sample table holds 25,000 to 30,000 clones, of which roughly 85% were seen once. Clones ranked in the top ten supply less than 2% of the sample. In light of the paper, this sample's time point label describes: recipient sample about 28 days before transplant, after cytoreduction. Sample: peripheral blood mononuclear cells, taken before stem cell transplant. These receptor sequences come from a middle-aged man with acute myeloid leukemia. Some clones in this sample may be carry-over from other donors' samples.

The CDR3 is CASSTDTAGNTEAFF. The CDR3 coding sequence is TGTGCCAGCAGCACAGACACGGCCGGGAACACTGAAGCTTTCTTT. This chain connects TRBV7-9 to TRBJ1-1; D ambiguous. Trimming cost V 5 bases and J 1 base, with 14 bases left between them. The germline CDR1 and CDR2 sequences are SEHNR and FQNEAQ (reference sequence). This CDR3 contains 15 residues.

The genes are TRBV7-9 and TRBJ1-1, with D maybe TRBD1 (5 bases). Germline loops: CDR1 SEHNR, CDR2 FQNEAQ (reference sequence). This CDR3 comprises 14 residues. V gave up 5 bases and J gave up 1 base, with 11 bases separating them. In DNA form, the CDR3 reads TGTGCCAGCAGCATACAGGTGGGGAACACTGAAGCTTTCTTT. It yields the protein CASSIQVGNTEAFF. The whole variable domain, filled in from reference TRBV7-9 and TRBJ1-1, reads DTGVSQNPRHKITKRGQNVTFRCDPISEHNRLYWYRQTLGQGPEFLTYFQNEAQLEKSRLLSDRFSAERPKGSFSTLEIQRTEQGDSAMYLCASSIQVGNTEAFFGQGTRLTVV.

This sequence joins TRBV27 and TRBJ2-2; a possible D gene is TRBD1 (6 bases). Germline V CDR1 and CDR2: MNHEY, SMNVEV (reference sequence). This CDR3 contains 15 residues. With 2 bases removed from V and 5 bases from J, the gap between germline ends came to 12 bases. The CDR3 region has the DNA TGTGCCAGCAGTTTAGCAGGGGCGGTGACCGGGGAGCTGTTTTTT. It is translated as CASSLAGAVTGELFF.

The chain recombines TRBV27 with TRBJ1-2, with TRBD1 identical over 7 bases. The germline V gene encodes CDR1 MNHEY and CDR2 SMNVEV (reference sequence). The J segment lost 0 bases and the V segment lost 6 bases, leaving 7 bases of the junction unmatched. The CDR3 length is 15 residues. This chain's CDR3 is CASRRQGATNYGYTF. The CDR3 bases are TGTGCCAGCAGAAGACAGGGTGCGACTAACTATGGCTACACCTTC.

CDR3 nucleotide sequence: TGTGCCAGCAGCGCGGGGAGGGCCGCCTACAATGAGCAGTTCTTC. As protein: CASSAGRAAYNEQFF. V is TRBV9 and J is TRBJ2-1; 7 nucleotides agree with TRBD2. Per germline, CDR1 SGDLS and CDR2 YYNGEE. J lost 2 bases, V lost 3 bases, and 5 bases had no gene match. CDR3 size: 15 residues.

J is TRBJ2-1 and V is TRBV13, with D unresolved. Looked up from germline, CDR1 is PRHDT and CDR2 is FYEKMQ (reference sequence). This CDR3 has 14 amino acids. The germline V and J ends were trimmed by 7 bases and 4 bases, with 14 bases remaining between them. CDR3 bases: TGTGCCAGCACCCTCCCAGATGTTTACAATGAGCAGTTCTTC. It is translated as CASTLPDVYNEQFF.

The V call is TRBV27, the J call TRBJ2-7; 9 positions match TRBD1. The V and J ends lost 8 bases and 2 bases, in that order; junction bases with no gene match: 10. This CDR3 spans 15 amino acids. The germline V gene has CDR1 MNHEY and CDR2 SMNVEV (reference sequence). For the CDR3, the DNA is TGTGCCAGCGCACAAGCCGGGACAGGGACCTACGAGCAGTACTTC. Residues: CASAQAGTGTYEQYF.

The V and J genes are TRBV12-5 and TRBJ2-1; D is ambiguous. The germline V and J ends were trimmed by 6 bases and 3 bases, with 18 bases remaining between them. The CDR3 totals 16 residues. The germline V gene has CDR1 LGHNT and CDR2 FRNRAP. CDR3 protein: CASGLNPPGYYNEQFF. The DNA for the CDR3 is TGTGCTAGTGGCTTAAATCCTCCGGGTTACTACAATGAGCAGTTCTTC.

The chain has TRBV4-2 and TRBJ2-3; 11 positions match TRBD1. The CDR3 extends over 18 amino acids. V trimming: 0 bases; J trimming: 1 base; junction bases outside the gene matches: 6. Looked up from germline, CDR1 is LGHNA and CDR2 is YNFKEQ. The CDR3 reads CASSQEGGTGGGTDTQYF. CDR3 DNA: TGTGCCAGCAGCCAAGAGGGCGGGACAGGGGGGGGCACAGATACGCAGTATTTT.

This rearrangement joins TRBV5-1 to TRBJ2-3; 7 bases line up with TRBD1. The length of the CDR3 is 14 residues. Germline-derived CDR1 and CDR2 are SGHRS and YFSETQ. Trimming at V came to 4 bases and at J to 1 base, leaving 3 bases not matched to a gene. CDR3 in amino acids: CASSPGQGTDTQYF. CDR3 in DNA: TGCGCCAGCAGCCCCGGACAGGGCACAGATACGCAGTATTTT. The full variable domain, in which reference TRBV5-1 and TRBJ2-3 provide the parts outside the CDR3, is KAGVTQTPRYLIKTRGQQVTLSCSPISGHRSVSWYQQTPGQGLQFLFEYFSETQRNKGNFPGRFSGRQFSNSRSEMNVSTLELGDSALYLCASSPGQGTDTQYFGPGTRLTVL.